One sample yielded the 11 T cell receptor beta chains listed below, sequenced in a study of T cell changes during pregnancy in multiple sclerosis. This table comes from immunoSEQ multiplex PCR, and its TCRdb copy is limited to in-frame clones, with some not included. The sample lists some 41,000 clones; approximately 91% were seen once. The sample here was CD4+ T cells from peripheral blood mononuclear cells, taken in the third trimester of pregnancy. The receptors come from a female donor in good health, enrolled as a control in a pregnancy study.

The V call is TRBV2, the J call TRBJ2-5, with unresolved D. The germline V gene has CDR1 SNHLY and CDR2 FYNNEI. Trimming left V 8 bases short and J 4 bases short, with 5 bases between. The CDR3 has 10 amino acids. Written as DNA, the CDR3 is TGTGCCAGCGGTAGAGAGACCCAGTACTTC. Amino acid sequence: CASGRETQYF.

This clone has more than one count but fewer than ten. This chain links TRBV9 with TRBJ1-1; the D is unclear. CDR3 size: 13 residues. The germline gives CDR1 SGDLS, CDR2 YYNGEE. V shed 0 bases and J shed 3 bases, with 6 bases lying between them. CDR3 nucleotide sequence: TGTGCCAGCAGCGTAGTGGACTACACTGAAGCTTTCTTT. As protein: CASSVVDYTEAFF.

The rearrangement links TRBV28 to TRBJ2-5; D may be TRBD1 (6 bases). V dropped 5 bases and J dropped 2 bases, with 9 bases sitting between them. The CDR3 extends over 13 amino acids. Looked up from germline, CDR1 is MDHEN and CDR2 is SYDVKM. The CDR3 protein is CASSRTVQETQYF. The CDR3 coding sequence is TGTGCCAGCAGTAGGACAGTACAAGAGACCCAGTACTTC.

V gene TRBV6-1 combines with J gene TRBJ2-1; D may be TRBD2 (6 bases). With 2 bases removed from V and 15 bases from J, the gap between germline ends came to 17 bases. CDR1 and CDR2 (germline): MNHNS, SASEGT. CDR3 length: 13 residues. The CDR3 DNA follows: TGTGCCAGCAGTGAATGGGACTTCCTGCGGGCGTTCTTC. Amino acid sequence: CASSEWDFLRAFF.

The chain couples TRBV19 to TRBJ2-1; no clear D gene. Germline loops: CDR1 LNHDA, CDR2 SQIVND (reference sequence). Trimming stripped 7 bases from V and 8 bases from J, with 21 bases between. There are 15 residues in the CDR3. The DNA of the CDR3 is TGTGCCAGTAACCGGCCGGCCGCCGGAGACGATGAGCAGTTCTTC. It yields the protein CASNRPAAGDDEQFF. The full variable domain, rest sourced from reference TRBV19 and TRBJ2-1, is DGGITQSPKYLFRKEGQNVTLSCEQNLNHDAMYWYRQDPGQGLRLIYYSQIVNDFQKGDIAEGYSVSREKKESFPLTVTSAQKNPTAFYLCASNRPAAGDDEQFFGPGTRLTVL.

The rearrangement joins TRBV2 to TRBJ2-5; D not resolved. Germline CDR1 is SNHLY and CDR2 is FYNNEI. The CDR3 loop spans 11 amino acids. V gave up 6 bases and J gave up 5 bases, with 7 bases separating them. CDR3 nucleotides: TGTGCCAGCAGGATCGGGGAGACCCAGTACTTC. Translating it yields CASRIGETQYF.

With regard to this clone: This same CDR3 is encoded by further DNA sequences in the sample. V usage is TRBV18 and J usage is TRBJ2-7; no clear D gene. CDR1 and CDR2 from the germline V gene are KGHSH and LQKENI. CDR3 length: 13 amino acids. Deletions cut 0 bases from V and 3 bases from J, with 6 bases between. The CDR3 bases are TGTGCCAGCTCACCACCGCCGGGCTACGAGCAGTACTTC. Protein product: CASSPPPGYEQYF. Full variable domain (rest looked up from reference TRBV18 and TRBJ2-7): NAGVMQNPRHLVRRRGQEARLRCSPMKGHSHVYWYRQLPEEGLKFMVYLQKENIIDESGMPKERFSAEFPKEGPSILRIQQVVRGDSAAYFCASSPPPGYEQYFGPGTRLTVT.

The J gene is TRBJ2-5, the V gene TRBV7-3, with D tentatively TRBD2 (5 bases). CDR1 and CDR2 from the germline V gene are SGHTA and FQGTGA. The CDR3 runs to 13 residues. V lost 2 bases, J lost 5 bases, and 9 bases lay in between. CDR3 nucleotide sequence: TGTGCCAGCAGCTTAGGACTTTCGGAGACCCAGTACTTC. Amino acids: CASSLGLSETQYF.

The chain joins TRBV11-1 to TRBJ1-2, with TRBD1 matching over 9 bases. The germline V gene encodes CDR1 SGHAT and CDR2 FQDESV (reference sequence). Trimming took 3 bases from V and 0 from J; bases not matched to a gene: 2. The CDR3 spans 15 residues. The CDR3 loop is CASSLDRGANYGYTF. The CDR3 DNA is TGTGCCAGCAGCTTGGACAGGGGAGCTAACTATGGCTACACCTTC.

V and J are TRBV4-1 and TRBJ2-3; D is ambiguous. Trimming pared 0 bases from V and 4 bases from J, leaving 11 bases between. Germline V gives CDR1 MGHRA, CDR2 YSYEKL. CDR3 length equals 15 residues. CDR3 sequence reads: CASSQENRRPDTQYF. Written as DNA, the CDR3 is TGCGCCAGCAGCCAAGAAAACAGAAGGCCAGATACGCAGTATTTT.

This clone was recorded once. The CDR3 loop is CASSLLTDSEQYF. The CDR3 coding sequence is TGTGCCAGCAGCCTCCTGACAGATAGCGAGCAGTACTTC. The gene calls are TRBV11-1 and TRBJ2-7; maybe TRBD1 (5 bases). There are 13 residues in the CDR3. The V and J ends lost 5 bases and 6 bases respectively, with 14 bases between them. The germline V gene encodes CDR1 SGHAT and CDR2 FQDESV (reference sequence).